This T cell receptor beta chain is from a study of identical twins. General study points: Because invariant MAIT and iNKT cells could be present, zero-insertion analyses could be partly confounded. Its conclusions, products of cross-sectional statistical analysis, did not come from following the same donors. Twins' excess sharing was less marked for out-of-frame beta sequences.

This CDR3 is 14 amino acids long. The germline CDR1 and CDR2 sequences are LNHDA and SQIVND (reference sequence). V lost 7 bases, J lost 0 bases, and 12 bases lay in between. This clonotype turned up a few times. The antigen remains undetermined. Unique molecular identifiers were present on the cDNA, and a universal primer site came from template switching. A single record per CDR3 protein comes from TCRdb applying MiXCR to the 5' RACE reads. The sample contains about 100,000 distinct CDR3 sequences, 5.9% of which appear only once. This TCR was sampled from a woman aged 50 to 65 in good health. Sequencing used memory T cells sorted from blood. The rearrangement links TRBV19 to TRBJ1-1, with D unclear. As DNA, the CDR3 is TGTGCCAGTACTTTCCGGACCGTGAACACTGAAGCTTTCTTT. This gives the protein CASTFRTVNTEAFF.